The clone carrying this T cell receptor (beta chain) turned up a few times. Authors' methods: Reference gene primer amplification yielded estimated nucleated cell counts. Profiled with immunoSEQ multiplex PCR; TCRdb holds only in-frame clones, not every one. V and J calls and clone size are as listed in that table; D and trimming were resolved from the DNA. The sample consists of over 150,000 clones, roughly 84% of them appearing once. This sample was included in a study of blood T cell repertoires in COVID-19. Whole-study context: COVID-19 samples, acute and convalescent, were from the United States, Italy and Spain. Sources were T cells, B-cell-depleted T cells, or PBMCs; the material itself was cDNA or gDNA.

CDR1 and CDR2 from the germline V gene are LGHDT and YNNKEL (reference sequence). V shed 4 bases and J 2 bases; nucleotides not matched to a gene: 6. The CDR3 runs to 16 residues. Specimen: peripheral blood. This chain connects TRBV3-1 (or the pseudogene TRBV3-2) to TRBJ2-3, with 10 bases lining up with TRBD2. The receptor was derived from a man aged 40-55 years with acute or convalescent COVID-19. The CDR3: CASSPGLAVITDTQYF. In DNA, the CDR3 is TGTGCCAGCAGCCCCGGACTAGCGGTGATCACAGATACGCAGTATTTT.